This T cell receptor (beta chain) was found in a study of blood T cell repertoires in COVID-19. Trimming at V came to 7 bases and at J to 4 bases, leaving 3 bases not matched to a gene. The CDR3 length is 12 residues. Germline CDR1 and CDR2: SQVTM and ANQGSEA. Using immunoSEQ multiplex PCR, the repertoire was profiled, and TCRdb retains in-frame clones only, with some absent. The data contain more than 250,000 clones, about nine tenths of them seen just once; the ten biggest clones take up 1.5% to 2%. Patients from Seattle were sampled longitudinally, starting during active infection. What was sequenced was peripheral blood. This chain links TRBV29-1 with TRBJ1-1; 10 bases match TRBD1. The sequence was collected from a woman younger than 45 with COVID-19, enrolled during active disease. In DNA, the CDR3 is TGCAGCGCGGACAGGGGGGTCACTGAAGCTTTCTTT. This encodes CSADRGVTEAFF. Complete variable domain (other parts from reference TRBV29-1 and TRBJ1-1): SAVISQKPSRDICQRGTSLTIQCQVDSQVTMMFWYRQQPGQSLTLIATANQGSEATYESGFVIDKFPISRPNLTFSTLTVSNMSPEDSSIYLCSADRGVTEAFFGQGTRLTVV.